This T cell receptor (beta chain) was sequenced in a study of T cell changes during pregnancy in multiple sclerosis. TCRdb's copy holds only in-frame clones and misses some; the assay was immunoSEQ multiplex PCR. Of 93,000 or so clones listed, around nine tenths were seen once; the top ten hold 0.75% to 0.95%. Germline V lookup: CDR1 SGHNT, CDR2 YYREEE (reference sequence). This CDR3 spans 15 amino acids. The J segment lost 5 bases and the V segment lost 5 bases, leaving 11 bases of the junction unmatched. The sequences come from peripheral blood, collected after pregnancy. The receptor comes from a female donor with multiple sclerosis, enrolled in a pregnancy study. The chain is built from TRBV5-4 and TRBJ2-5; 8 positions match TRBD1. CDR3 sequence reads: CASSGTAGGEETQYF. CDR3 DNA sequence: TGTGCCAGCAGTGGGACGGCAGGGGGCGAGGAGACCCAGTACTTC.